This T cell receptor (beta chain) was recorded in a study of long-term antiretroviral therapy in people with HIV. V lost 2 bases and J lost 0, with 8 bases in between. CDR1 is SGHAT, CDR2 FQDESV, per germline (reference sequence). The CDR3 contains 16 residues. Running of the v3.0 immunoSEQ assay took place at survey level. This table comes from immunoSEQ multiplex PCR, and its TCRdb copy is limited to in-frame clones, with some not included. This table holds over 20,000 clones, approximately 90% found once. Cryopreserved PBMC, at about 0.9-10 million per sample, were present before DNA extraction. V is TRBV11-1 and J is TRBJ2-6; D is ambiguous. The sample in question was unsorted PBMCs, obtained 0.6 years after starting antiretroviral therapy. The receptor comes from a man between 60 and 75 years old with HIV. The CDR3 bases are TGTGCCAGCAGCTTACAACAGCACTCTGGGGCCAACGTCCTGACTTTC. It yields the protein CASSLQQHSGANVLTF.